Included here is one T cell receptor beta chain sequence, with context. Its cognate antigen is unknown. Starting from PBMCs, sorting isolated CD4+ and CD8+ T cells. This sample stems from a study of CD8+ T cells in alopecia areata. Study overall: Twice daily, treated patients received 5 to 10 mg of oral tofacitinib. Study conclusions and caveats: When scalp samples are sequenced, resident alphabeta T cells of normal skin are also captured.

Following extraction, RNA underwent reverse transcription to cDNA, which served as the sequencing template. Sequencing was performed with immunoSEQ multiplex PCR; in TCRdb, only in-frame clones are kept and a portion is missing. The table records 60,000 to 70,000 clones, about 45% of them present only once. V lost 4 bases and J 9 bases, leaving 13 bases between the germline ends. The CDR3 consists of 13 residues. Looked up from germline, CDR1 is SGHTA and CDR2 is FQGNSA. The source is a human donor with alopecia areata. The gene calls are TRBV7-2 and TRBJ2-1; no firm D call. This specimen was CD8+ T cells sorted from blood, taken at week 0. The CDR3 region is CASSWGASPEQFF. CDR3 bases: TGTGCCAGCAGCTGGGGTGCCTCCCCTGAGCAGTTCTTC.